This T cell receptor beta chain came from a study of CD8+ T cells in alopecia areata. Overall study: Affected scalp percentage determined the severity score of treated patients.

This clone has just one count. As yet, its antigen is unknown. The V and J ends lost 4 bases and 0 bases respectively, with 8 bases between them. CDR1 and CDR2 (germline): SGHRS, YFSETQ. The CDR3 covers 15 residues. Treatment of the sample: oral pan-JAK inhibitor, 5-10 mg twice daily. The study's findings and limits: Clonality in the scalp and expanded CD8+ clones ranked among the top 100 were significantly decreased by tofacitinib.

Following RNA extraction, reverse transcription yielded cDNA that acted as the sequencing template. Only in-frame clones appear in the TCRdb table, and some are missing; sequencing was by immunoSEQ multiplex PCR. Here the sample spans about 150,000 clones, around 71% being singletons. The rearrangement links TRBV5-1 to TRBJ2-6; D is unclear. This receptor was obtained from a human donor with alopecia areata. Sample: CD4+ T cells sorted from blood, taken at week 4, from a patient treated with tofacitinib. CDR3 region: CASSTEFSGANVLTF. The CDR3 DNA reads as TGCGCCAGCAGCACCGAGTTCTCTGGGGCCAACGTCCTGACTTTC.